This TCR beta chain was obtained from a study of blood T cell repertoires in COVID-19. Per the authors' pipeline: Reference gene primer amplification yielded estimated nucleated cell counts. TCRdb's copy holds only in-frame clones and misses some; the assay was immunoSEQ multiplex PCR. D and trimming were read from the DNA, whereas the V and J calls and clone size are those reported in that table. The data show some 58,000 clones, 75% to 85% seen once. With 2 bases removed from V and 8 bases from J, the gap between germline ends came to 12 bases. This CDR3 spans 13 amino acids. In germline, CDR1 is SGHTA, CDR2 FQGNSA.

Material for sequencing was peripheral blood. This clonotype originated in a human donor in a cohort sampled during active COVID-19. The chain joins TRBV7-2 to TRBJ1-2; D may be TRBD1 (5 bases). In DNA form, the CDR3 reads TGTGCCAGCAGCTTAAGTTACAGGCAGGGCTACACCTTC. Translated, it gives CASSLSYRQGYTF.